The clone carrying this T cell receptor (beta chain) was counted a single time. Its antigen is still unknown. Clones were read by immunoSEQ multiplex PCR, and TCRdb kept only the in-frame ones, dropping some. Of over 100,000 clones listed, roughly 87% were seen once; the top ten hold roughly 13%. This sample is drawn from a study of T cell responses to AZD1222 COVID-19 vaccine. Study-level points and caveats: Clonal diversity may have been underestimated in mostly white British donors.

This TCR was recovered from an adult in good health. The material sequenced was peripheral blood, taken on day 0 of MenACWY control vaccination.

This chain's CDR3 is CSVALPSGSTDTQYF. CDR3 nucleotide sequence: TGCAGCGTTGCTCTCCCGAGCGGGAGTACAGATACGCAGTATTTT. The chain uses TRBV29-1 and TRBJ2-3; 8 nucleotides agree with TRBD2. In germline, CDR1 is SQVTM, CDR2 ANQGSEA. Trimming at V came to 4 bases and at J to 3 bases, leaving 9 bases not matched to a gene. This CDR3 is 15 amino acids long.